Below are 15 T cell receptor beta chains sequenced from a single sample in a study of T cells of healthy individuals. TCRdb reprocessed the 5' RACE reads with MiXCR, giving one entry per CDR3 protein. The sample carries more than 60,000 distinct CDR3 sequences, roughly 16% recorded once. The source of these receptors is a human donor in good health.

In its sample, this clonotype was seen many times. The CDR3 DNA sequence: TGTGCCAGCAGCCTCCGACTAGCGGGAATCGAGCAGTACTTC. It codes for CASSLRLAGIEQYF. V and J are TRBV7-2 and TRBJ2-7; 11 bases line up with TRBD2. J was trimmed by 6 bases and V by 5 bases; bases with no gene match: 6. This CDR3 spans 14 amino acids. Looked up from germline, CDR1 is SGHTA and CDR2 is FQGNSA.

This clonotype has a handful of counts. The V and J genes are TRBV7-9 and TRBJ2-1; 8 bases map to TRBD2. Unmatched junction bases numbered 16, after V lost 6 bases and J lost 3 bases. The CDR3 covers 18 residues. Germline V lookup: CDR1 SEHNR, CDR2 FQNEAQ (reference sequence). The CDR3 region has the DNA TGTGCCAGCAGGATAAGCTTCAGGCGGGGGGACCTCTACAATGAGCAGTTCTTC. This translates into CASRISFRRGDLYNEQFF.

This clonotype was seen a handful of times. This CDR3 is CASSGDGTHYGYTF. CDR3 DNA: TGTGCCAGCAGTGGGGATGGGACACACTATGGCTACACCTTC. J is TRBJ1-2 and V is TRBV2; maybe TRBD1 (6 bases). Trimming cost V 4 bases and J 3 bases, with 12 bases left between them. The CDR3 spans 14 residues. CDR1 is SNHLY, CDR2 FYNNEI, per germline.

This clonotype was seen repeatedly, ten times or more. As DNA, the CDR3 is TGCGCCAGCAGCCAGGGAGATAACACCCTTCCCTACGAGCAGTACTTC. As protein: CASSQGDNTLPYEQYF. This chain uses TRBV4-1 with TRBJ2-7; D might be TRBD2 (5 bases). Germline CDR1 and CDR2: MGHRA and YSYEKL. V was trimmed by 3 bases and J by 2 bases, leaving 17 bases between them. This CDR3 has 16 residues.

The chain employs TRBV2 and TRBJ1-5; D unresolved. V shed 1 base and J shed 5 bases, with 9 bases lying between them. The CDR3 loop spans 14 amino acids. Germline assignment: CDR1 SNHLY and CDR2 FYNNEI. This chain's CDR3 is CASSEEEGHQPQHF. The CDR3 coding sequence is TGTGCCAGCAGTGAAGAGGAAGGACATCAGCCCCAGCATTTT. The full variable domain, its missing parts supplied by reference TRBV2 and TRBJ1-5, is EPEVTQTPSHQVTQMGQEVILRCVPISNHLYFYWYRQILGQKVEFLVSFYNNEISEKSEIFDDQFSVERPDGSNFTLKIRSTKLEDSAMYFCASSEEEGHQPQHFGDGTRLSIL.

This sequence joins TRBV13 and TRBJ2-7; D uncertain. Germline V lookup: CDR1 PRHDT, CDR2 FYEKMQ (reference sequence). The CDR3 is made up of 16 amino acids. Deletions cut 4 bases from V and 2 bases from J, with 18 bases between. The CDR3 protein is CASSSKATPWTYEQYF. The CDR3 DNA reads TGTGCCAGCAGCTCCAAAGCCACACCGTGGACCTACGAGCAGTACTTC.

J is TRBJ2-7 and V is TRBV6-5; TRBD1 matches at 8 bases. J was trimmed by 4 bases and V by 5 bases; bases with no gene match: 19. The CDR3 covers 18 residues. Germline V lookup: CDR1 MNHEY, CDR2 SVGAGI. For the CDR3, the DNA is TGTGCCAGCAGTCGCCATACCGATTCAGGGGGCCGGAGGTACGAGCAGTACTTC. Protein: CASSRHTDSGGRRYEQYF.

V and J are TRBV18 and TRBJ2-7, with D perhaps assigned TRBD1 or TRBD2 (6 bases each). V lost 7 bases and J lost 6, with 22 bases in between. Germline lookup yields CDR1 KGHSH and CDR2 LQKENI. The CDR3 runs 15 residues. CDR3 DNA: TGTGCCAGCTTAAACATAAATGGGGGGCCGGCCGAGCAGTACTTC. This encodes CASLNINGGPAEQYF.

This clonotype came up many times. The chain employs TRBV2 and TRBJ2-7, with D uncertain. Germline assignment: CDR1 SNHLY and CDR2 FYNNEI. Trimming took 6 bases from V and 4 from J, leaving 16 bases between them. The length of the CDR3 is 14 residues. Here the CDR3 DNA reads TGTGCCAGCAGCCGGACCTTGCTTCTGTACGAGCAGTACTTC. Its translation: CASSRTLLLYEQYF.

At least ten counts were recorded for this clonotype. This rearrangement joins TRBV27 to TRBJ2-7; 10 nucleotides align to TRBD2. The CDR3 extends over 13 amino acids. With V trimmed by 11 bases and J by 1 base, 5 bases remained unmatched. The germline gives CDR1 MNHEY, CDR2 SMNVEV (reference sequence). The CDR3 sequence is CAVGTSASYEQYF. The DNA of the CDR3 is TGTGCCGTCGGGACTAGCGCTTCCTACGAGCAGTACTTC.

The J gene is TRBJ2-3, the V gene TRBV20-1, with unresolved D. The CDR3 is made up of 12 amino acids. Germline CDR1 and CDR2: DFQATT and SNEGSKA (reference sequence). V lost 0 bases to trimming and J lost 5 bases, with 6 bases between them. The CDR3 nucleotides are TGCAGTGCTAGAGATCGAAAAGATACGCAGTATTTT. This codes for CSARDRKDTQYF.

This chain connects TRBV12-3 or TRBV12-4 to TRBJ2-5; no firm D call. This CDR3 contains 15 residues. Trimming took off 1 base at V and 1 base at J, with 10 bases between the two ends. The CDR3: CASSLGLGTQETQYF. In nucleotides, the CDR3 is TGTGCCAGCAGTTTAGGGTTAGGCACCCAAGAGACCCAGTACTTC.

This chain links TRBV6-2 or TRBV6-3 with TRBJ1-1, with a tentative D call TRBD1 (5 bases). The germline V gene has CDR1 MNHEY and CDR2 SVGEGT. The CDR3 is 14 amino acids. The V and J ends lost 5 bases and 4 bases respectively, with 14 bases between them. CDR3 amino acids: CASSPHSGGTEAFF. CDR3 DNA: TGTGCCAGCAGTCCCCATTCCGGGGGCACTGAAGCTTTCTTT.

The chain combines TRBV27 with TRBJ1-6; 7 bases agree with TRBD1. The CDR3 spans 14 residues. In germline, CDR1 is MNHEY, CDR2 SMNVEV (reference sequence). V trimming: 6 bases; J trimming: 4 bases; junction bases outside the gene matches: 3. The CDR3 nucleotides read TGTGCCAGCAGACAGACAGGGTATAATTCACCCCTCCACTTT. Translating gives CASRQTGYNSPLHF.

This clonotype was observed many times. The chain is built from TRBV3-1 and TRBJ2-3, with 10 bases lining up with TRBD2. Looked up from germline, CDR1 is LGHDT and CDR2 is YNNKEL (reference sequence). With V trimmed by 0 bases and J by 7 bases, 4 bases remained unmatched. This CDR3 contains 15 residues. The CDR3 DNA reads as TGTGCCAGCAGCCAAGAGCCTAGCGGGAGTTATACGCAGTATTTT. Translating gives CASSQEPSGSYTQYF.